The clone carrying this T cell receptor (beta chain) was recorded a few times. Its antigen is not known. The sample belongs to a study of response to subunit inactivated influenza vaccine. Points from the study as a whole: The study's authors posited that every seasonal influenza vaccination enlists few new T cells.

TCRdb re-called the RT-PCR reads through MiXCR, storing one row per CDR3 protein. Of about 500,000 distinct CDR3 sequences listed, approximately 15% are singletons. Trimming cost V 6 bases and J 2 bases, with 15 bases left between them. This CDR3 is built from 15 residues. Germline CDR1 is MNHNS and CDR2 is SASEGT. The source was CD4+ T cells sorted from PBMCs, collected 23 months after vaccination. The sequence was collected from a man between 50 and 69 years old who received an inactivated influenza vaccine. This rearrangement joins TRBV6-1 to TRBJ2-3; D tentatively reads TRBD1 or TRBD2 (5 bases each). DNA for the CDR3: TGTGCCAGCAGGATTGGGGACGGGGTCACAGATACGCAGTATTTT. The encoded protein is CASRIGDGVTDTQYF.